This T cell receptor beta chain comes out of a study of blood T cell repertoires in COVID-19. This CDR3 is built from 16 residues. CDR1 KGHSH and CDR2 LQKENI come from the germline V gene. Trimming cost V 3 bases and J 2 bases, with 14 bases left between them. Only in-frame clones appear in the TCRdb table, and some are missing; sequencing was by immunoSEQ multiplex PCR. The table has under 300,000 clones, approximately 90% seen once. The V gene is TRBV18, the J gene TRBJ1-3; no clear D. The sequence derives from a woman aged 40 to 55 who had recovered from COVID-19. The source material was peripheral blood. The CDR3 spells CASSPHPEATGNTIYF. The CDR3 coding sequence is TGTGCCAGCTCACCGCACCCCGAGGCAACTGGAAACACCATATATTTT.